This T cell receptor beta chain was sequenced in a study of T cells after yellow fever vaccination. Study observations and caveats: At 95% to 98% for CD4 and approximately 88% for CD8, most primary-vaccination clones showed up again after the booster. Contaminants from the bulk population, in the form of abundant clonotypes, could be found in FACS-sorted repertoires. A limited proportion of clonotypes was detected within both the CD4 and CD8 compartments.

Researchers made TCR cDNA using 5'RACE template switching, and this step added a universal primer site and UMIs. TCRdb re-called the 5' RACE reads with MiXCR, one entry per CDR3 protein. The table shows 500,000 to 650,000 distinct CDR3 sequences, with 17% occurring only once. This clonotype was counted between two and nine times. Its antigen is not known. Deletions cut 6 bases from V and 2 bases from J, with 8 bases between. CDR3 length equals 13 residues. The rearrangement uses TRBV12-3 or TRBV12-4 and TRBJ1-5; D is uncertain. This clonotype originated in a young man who received the YFV17D yellow fever vaccine. Source: PBMCs, taken roughly 5 days after the first yellow fever vaccination. The CDR3 nucleotides are TGTGCCAGCAGGGCGAGTGGCAATCAGCCCCAGCATTTT. Protein: CASRASGNQPQHF.